This is a list of T cell receptor beta chains from one sample in a study of T cell responses to AZD1222 COVID-19 vaccine. Some clones are missing from TCRdb's copy, which holds only in-frame ones; the method was immunoSEQ multiplex PCR. Here the sample spans approximately 110,000 clones, 70% to 90% being singletons. The material was peripheral blood, obtained on day 0 of AZD1222 vaccination. Every receptor here comes from an adult in good health. CDR3s include the opening cysteine and the closing phenylalanine or tryptophan. The D gene is left open where the match is weak. Clone size is stated in some rows and not others, as once, few, many or a class when expanded.

v_gene: TRBV5-1
d_gene: TRBD1
j_gene: TRBJ2-7
abundance: NA
CDR3nt: TGCGCCAGCAGCTTGGGGACAGGGTGGTACGAGCAGTACTTC
CDR3aa: CASSLGTGWYEQYF

v_gene: TRBV5-1
d_gene: NA
j_gene: TRBJ2-7
abundance: NA
CDR3nt: TGCGCCAGCAGCCCGGGACTGGGGCTGCACGAGCAGTACTTC
CDR3aa: CASSPGLGLHEQYF

v_gene: TRBV7-2
d_gene: NA
j_gene: TRBJ1-1
abundance: many
CDR3nt: TGTGCCAGCAGCTTTTGGAACACTGAAGCTTTCTTT
CDR3aa: CASSFWNTEAFF

v_gene: TRBV3-1/TRBV3-2
d_gene: NA
j_gene: TRBJ2-5
abundance: NA
CDR3nt: TGTGCCAGCAGCCAAGGGTCAGCTCTCGAGACCCAGTACTTC
CDR3aa: CASSQGSALETQYF

v_gene: TRBV15
d_gene: TRBD1
j_gene: TRBJ1-2
abundance: NA
CDR3nt: TGTGCCACCAGCGATTTTCCGGGACAGGGATTTGGCTACACCTTC
CDR3aa: CATSDFPGQGFGYTF

v_gene: TRBV5-1
d_gene: NA
j_gene: TRBJ2-5
abundance: once
CDR3nt: TGCGCCAGCAGCTTGGCAGTCATGGGGGGCCAAGAGACCCAGTACTTC
CDR3aa: CASSLAVMGGQETQYF

v_gene: TRBV7-3
d_gene: TRBD2
j_gene: TRBJ2-1
abundance: once
CDR3nt: TGTGCCAGCAGCTCCCCGGAGCGGGGGGTCCCGCACAATGAGCAGTTCTTC
CDR3aa: CASSSPERGVPHNEQFF

v_gene: TRBV30
d_gene: NA
j_gene: TRBJ1-1
abundance: NA
CDR3nt: TGTGCCTGGACTAGGGGGGCGCTTAACACTGAAGCTTTCTTT
CDR3aa: CAWTRGALNTEAFF

v_gene: TRBV11-2
d_gene: NA
j_gene: TRBJ1-2
abundance: NA
CDR3nt: TGTGCCAGCAGCTTAGACAACTATGGCTACACCTTC
CDR3aa: CASSLDNYGYTF

v_gene: TRBV29-1
d_gene: NA
j_gene: TRBJ1-3
abundance: NA
CDR3nt: TGCAGCGTAAGCACAGGCCGCTCTGGAAACACCATATATTTT
CDR3aa: CSVSTGRSGNTIYF

v_gene: TRBV28
d_gene: TRBD1
j_gene: TRBJ1-2
abundance: few
CDR3nt: TGTGCCAGCAGTCCCGGGACAGGGGCCGGCTACACCTTC
CDR3aa: CASSPGTGAGYTF

v_gene: TRBV2
d_gene: NA
j_gene: TRBJ2-7
abundance: NA
CDR3nt: TGTGCCAGCACCCCAGCAGAGGTCCTCTACGAGCAGTACTTC
CDR3aa: CASTPAEVLYEQYF

v_gene: TRBV5-1
d_gene: TRBD1
j_gene: TRBJ1-1
abundance: NA
CDR3nt: TGCGCCAGCAGCTTGGGGGGGACAGATGAAGCTTTCTTT
CDR3aa: CASSLGGTDEAFF

v_gene: TRBV2
d_gene: NA
j_gene: TRBJ2-5
abundance: once
CDR3nt: TGTGCCAGCAGGCAGAATAGAGAGACCCAGTACTTC
CDR3aa: CASRQNRETQYF

v_gene: TRBV28
d_gene: TRBD1
j_gene: TRBJ1-6
abundance: NA
CDR3nt: TGTGCCAGCAGGGGACAGGGGCGGTCACCCCTCCACTTT
CDR3aa: CASRGQGRSPLHF

v_gene: TRBV28
d_gene: NA
j_gene: TRBJ1-6
abundance: NA
CDR3nt: TGTGCCAGCACTACACCACAGGGAGGAGGCTCACCCCTCCACTTT
CDR3aa: CASTTPQGGGSPLHF

v_gene: TRBV12-3/TRBV12-4
d_gene: NA
j_gene: TRBJ1-1
abundance: NA
CDR3nt: TGTGCCAGCAGTTTAGGTGGGAAGACTGAAGCTTTCTTT
CDR3aa: CASSLGGKTEAFF

v_gene: TRBV18
d_gene: NA
j_gene: TRBJ1-2
abundance: NA
CDR3nt: TGTGCCAGCTCACCCGGCCTGGAAGGGTGGTTTGCAGGCTACACCTTC
CDR3aa: CASSPGLEGWFAGYTF

v_gene: TRBV19
d_gene: NA
j_gene: TRBJ1-2
abundance: NA
CDR3nt: TGTGCCAGTAGAACGACCGGGACCTCTTATGGCTACACCTTC
CDR3aa: CASRTTGTSYGYTF

v_gene: TRBV5-1
d_gene: NA
j_gene: TRBJ1-2
abundance: NA
CDR3nt: TGCGCCAGCCGGCAGGAGGAAGGCTACACCTTC
CDR3aa: CASRQEEGYTF

v_gene: TRBV3-1/TRBV3-2
d_gene: NA
j_gene: TRBJ2-1
abundance: NA
CDR3nt: TGTGCCAGCAGCCCCTCCGAACTGCGGAATGAGCAGTTCTTC
CDR3aa: CASSPSELRNEQFF

v_gene: TRBV19
d_gene: TRBD2
j_gene: TRBJ2-2
abundance: NA
CDR3nt: TGTGCCAGTATACGCGCGGGAGTTGGCACCGGGGAGCTGTTTTTT
CDR3aa: CASIRAGVGTGELFF

v_gene: TRBV4-3
d_gene: TRBD2
j_gene: TRBJ2-5
abundance: NA
CDR3nt: TGCGCCAGCAGCCCCCCAGAGATAGCGGGGTCTGAGACCCAGTACTTC
CDR3aa: CASSPPEIAGSETQYF

v_gene: TRBV28
d_gene: TRBD1
j_gene: TRBJ1-1
abundance: NA
CDR3nt: TGTGCCACCTTCAGCGGGACAGGGGTAAAAGCTTTCTTT
CDR3aa: CATFSGTGVKAFF

v_gene: TRBV29-1
d_gene: NA
j_gene: TRBJ1-5
abundance: NA
CDR3nt: TGCAGCGTTGCAGGTAGTAGCAATCAGCCCCAGCATTTT
CDR3aa: CSVAGSSNQPQHF

v_gene: TRBV19
d_gene: NA
j_gene: TRBJ2-5
abundance: once
CDR3nt: TGTGCCAGTAGTATCGGACAAGAGACCCAGTACTTC
CDR3aa: CASSIGQETQYF

v_gene: TRBV12-5
d_gene: NA
j_gene: TRBJ1-1
abundance: NA
CDR3nt: TGTGCTAGTGGTGGCGGGAGTGGGGGCGAAGGTTACACTGAAGCTTTCTTT
CDR3aa: CASGGGSGGEGYTEAFF

v_gene: TRBV7-8
d_gene: NA
j_gene: TRBJ2-3
abundance: NA
CDR3nt: TGTGCCAGCAGCTTAAGGGGTACCACAGATACGCAGTATTTT
CDR3aa: CASSLRGTTDTQYF

v_gene: TRBV7-3
d_gene: TRBD1
j_gene: TRBJ1-1
abundance: NA
CDR3nt: TGTGCCAGCAGCCTAACACAGGGGGGAATGAACACTGAAGCTTTCTTT
CDR3aa: CASSLTQGGMNTEAFF

v_gene: TRBV7-9
d_gene: TRBD1
j_gene: TRBJ1-1
abundance: NA
CDR3nt: TGTGCCAGCACCCCTCCCGCGCAGGGGGCAGGCACTGAAGCTTTCTTT
CDR3aa: CASTPPAQGAGTEAFF

v_gene: TRBV19
d_gene: NA
j_gene: TRBJ1-1
abundance: NA
CDR3nt: TGTGCCAGTAGAATCCTGGGGGGTTCCACTGAAGCTTTCTTT
CDR3aa: CASRILGGSTEAFF

v_gene: TRBV28
d_gene: NA
j_gene: TRBJ1-6
abundance: NA
CDR3nt: TGTGCCAGTAGGGATGGAGATTCACCCCTCCACTTT
CDR3aa: CASRDGDSPLHF

v_gene: TRBV7-2
d_gene: TRBD2
j_gene: TRBJ2-1
abundance: NA
CDR3nt: TGTGCCAGCAGCCCACAGCGGGAGTTTTTTGTTAGATCCTACAATGAGCAGTTCTTC
CDR3aa: CASSPQREFFVRSYNEQFF

v_gene: TRBV27
d_gene: TRBD1
j_gene: TRBJ1-2
abundance: NA
CDR3nt: TGTGCCAGCAGTTCCCTTGCCGGGACAGGGGCTGGCTACACCTTC
CDR3aa: CASSSLAGTGAGYTF

v_gene: TRBV28
d_gene: NA
j_gene: TRBJ2-1
abundance: NA
CDR3nt: TGTGCCAGCCTAGGGGCTTTTTACAATGAGCAGTTCTTC
CDR3aa: CASLGAFYNEQFF

v_gene: TRBV28
d_gene: TRBD1
j_gene: TRBJ1-6
abundance: NA
CDR3nt: TGTGCCAGCAGCGAAGGGGGCGCGGCCGAATCACCCCTCCACTTT
CDR3aa: CASSEGGAAESPLHF

v_gene: TRBV21-1
d_gene: NA
j_gene: TRBJ1-1
abundance: once
CDR3nt: TGTGCCAGCAGCCTAAGGGTCCAGAACACTGAAGCTTTCTTT
CDR3aa: CASSLRVQNTEAFF

v_gene: TRBV5-6
d_gene: NA
j_gene: TRBJ1-1
abundance: NA
CDR3nt: TGTGCCAGCAGCTTGGCCTCCTGGTATTGGAACACTGAAGCTTTCTTT
CDR3aa: CASSLASWYWNTEAFF

v_gene: TRBV5-1
d_gene: NA
j_gene: TRBJ1-2
abundance: few
CDR3nt: TGCGCCAGCAGTACCGGGGCTAAAGGGGGCTACACCTTC
CDR3aa: CASSTGAKGGYTF

v_gene: TRBV30
d_gene: TRBD1
j_gene: TRBJ1-3
abundance: NA
CDR3nt: TGTGCCTGGAGAACAGGGGGAAGTGGAAACACCATATATTTT
CDR3aa: CAWRTGGSGNTIYF

v_gene: TRBV7-9
d_gene: NA
j_gene: TRBJ2-2
abundance: NA
CDR3nt: TGTGCCAGCAGCTACTGGACAGACACCGGGGAGCTGTTTTTT
CDR3aa: CASSYWTDTGELFF

v_gene: TRBV28
d_gene: NA
j_gene: TRBJ1-2
abundance: NA
CDR3nt: TGTGCCAGCAGTACTCCCGACGGTCGTGGCTACACCTTC
CDR3aa: CASSTPDGRGYTF

v_gene: TRBV9
d_gene: TRBD1
j_gene: TRBJ1-4
abundance: NA
CDR3nt: TGTGCCAGCAGCGCCGACAGGGAGACAGAAAAACTGTTTTTT
CDR3aa: CASSADRETEKLFF

v_gene: TRBV7-2
d_gene: NA
j_gene: TRBJ1-5
abundance: NA
CDR3nt: TGTGCCAGCAGCACGAAGACAGCCCTCAATCAGCCCCAGCATTTT
CDR3aa: CASSTKTALNQPQHF

v_gene: TRBV28
d_gene: NA
j_gene: TRBJ2-7
abundance: NA
CDR3nt: TGTGCCAGCAGTTTATGGGTGGGGACGTCGAGACTAATTTCCTACGAGCAGTACTTC
CDR3aa: CASSLWVGTSRLISYEQYF

v_gene: TRBV7-3
d_gene: NA
j_gene: TRBJ2-1
abundance: NA
CDR3nt: TGTGCCAGCAGCTTACTCGGATTGGGATACAATGAGCAGTTCTTC
CDR3aa: CASSLLGLGYNEQFF

v_gene: TRBV5-4
d_gene: TRBD1
j_gene: TRBJ1-6
abundance: NA
CDR3nt: TGTGCCAGCAGCGACAGAACCTCAGGGGGGGCTTCACCCCTCCACTTT
CDR3aa: CASSDRTSGGASPLHF

v_gene: TRBV5-1
d_gene: TRBD1
j_gene: TRBJ1-4
abundance: once
CDR3nt: TGCGCCAGCAGCTTTACAGGGGTAACTAATGAAAAACTGTTTTTT
CDR3aa: CASSFTGVTNEKLFF

v_gene: TRBV30
d_gene: NA
j_gene: TRBJ1-3
abundance: NA
CDR3nt: TGTGCCTGGAGACGGGCCGGGGTTGGAAACACCATATATTTT
CDR3aa: CAWRRAGVGNTIYF

v_gene: TRBV5-4
d_gene: TRBD1
j_gene: TRBJ1-3
abundance: NA
CDR3nt: TGTGCCAGCAGCTCGGCGGGACAGAGAAACACCATATATTTT
CDR3aa: CASSSAGQRNTIYF

v_gene: TRBV2
d_gene: TRBD1
j_gene: TRBJ1-5
abundance: NA
CDR3nt: TGTGCCAGCAGTCTGGACAGGGGCAATCAGCCCCAGCATTTT
CDR3aa: CASSLDRGNQPQHF

v_gene: TRBV28
d_gene: NA
j_gene: TRBJ1-5
abundance: NA
CDR3nt: TGTGCCAGCCGACTACACGTAAATCAGCCCCAGCATTTT
CDR3aa: CASRLHVNQPQHF

v_gene: TRBV7-8
d_gene: NA
j_gene: TRBJ2-1
abundance: once
CDR3nt: TGTGCCAGCAGCTTCCTCACTAGGTCCAATAACAATGAGCAGTTCTTC
CDR3aa: CASSFLTRSNNNEQFF

v_gene: TRBV6-5
d_gene: NA
j_gene: TRBJ2-7
abundance: NA
CDR3nt: TGTGCCAGCAGTTCCAGGGGACGGGCCTACGAGCAGTACTTC
CDR3aa: CASSSRGRAYEQYF

v_gene: TRBV11-2
d_gene: NA
j_gene: TRBJ1-5
abundance: NA
CDR3nt: TGTGCCAGCAGCTTAGAGGTCAATCAGCCCCAGCATTTT
CDR3aa: CASSLEVNQPQHF

v_gene: TRBV28
d_gene: NA
j_gene: TRBJ1-2
abundance: NA
CDR3nt: TGTGCCAGCAGTCTAGGAGGGGGTCCCTTCAACTATGGCTACACCTTC
CDR3aa: CASSLGGGPFNYGYTF

v_gene: TRBV11-3
d_gene: NA
j_gene: TRBJ1-1
abundance: once
CDR3nt: TGTGCCAGCAGCCCAAATCAAGGGAGGGACACTGAAGCTTTCTTT
CDR3aa: CASSPNQGRDTEAFF

v_gene: TRBV15
d_gene: NA
j_gene: TRBJ1-2
abundance: once
CDR3nt: TGTGCCACCAGCGGAGTAGGGTACCAAACCTCAATCGGCTACACCTTC
CDR3aa: CATSGVGYQTSIGYTF

v_gene: TRBV9
d_gene: NA
j_gene: TRBJ1-6
abundance: NA
CDR3nt: TGTGCCAGCAGCGACCCTCCCGGGAGCAGGGTGAGTAATTCACCCCTCCACTTT
CDR3aa: CASSDPPGSRVSNSPLHF